A single sample gave rise to the 19 T cell receptor beta chains below, sequenced in a study of CD8+CD57+ T cells in acquired aplastic anemia. The template for TCR beta VDJ and CDR3 sequence profiling was genomic DNA. TCRdb fed the reads into MiXCR, producing one record per CDR3 protein. The sample yields hundreds of thousands of distinct CDR3 sequences, 55% to 70% seen once. The source material was sorted CD4+, CD8+, or CD8+CD57+ T cells (not recorded which) from PBMCs. These receptor sequences come from a human donor in good health, serving as a control.

This clonotype showed up just a few times. This chain links TRBV2 with TRBJ1-2; D is unresolved. CDR1 and CDR2 from the germline V gene are SNHLY and FYNNEI. Trimming took 1 base from V and 5 from J, leaving 11 bases between them. There are 14 residues in the CDR3. CDR3 residues: CASSEGIREYGYTF. For the CDR3, the DNA is TGTGCCAGCAGTGAAGGTATCCGGGAGTATGGCTACACCTTC.

This clonotype was seen a single time. The genes are TRBV9 and TRBJ2-7, with TRBD1 identical over 9 bases. The germline CDR1 and CDR2 sequences are SGDLS and YYNGEE. This CDR3 comprises 15 residues. The J segment lost 1 base and the V segment lost 8 bases, leaving 10 bases of the junction unmatched. CDR3: CASGNPGQGSYEQYF. The CDR3, as DNA: TGTGCCAGTGGTAACCCGGGACAGGGATCCTACGAGCAGTACTTC.

There are many counts of this clonotype. This chain links TRBV12-5 with TRBJ1-1, with a tentative D call TRBD1 (6 bases). The V end lost 0 bases, the J end lost 0 bases, and 8 bases lay between the germline ends. The CDR3 has 15 amino acids. Germline V gene data show CDR1 as LGHNT and CDR2 as FRNRAP. CDR3 DNA sequence: TGTGCTAGTGGTTTGGTCCGGACAGTGAACACTGAAGCTTTCTTT. Its translation is CASGLVRTVNTEAFF.

This clonotype occurred many times. The chain has TRBV20-1 and TRBJ2-7; 8 bases map to TRBD2. The CDR3 is made up of 12 amino acids. Germline V lookup: CDR1 DFQATT, CDR2 SNEGSKA (reference sequence). Trimming at V came to 3 bases and at J to 5 bases, leaving 3 bases not matched to a gene. This CDR3 reads CSASGGANEQYF. In DNA form, the CDR3 reads TGCAGTGCTAGCGGGGGGGCTAACGAGCAGTACTTC.

For this clonotype: The missing conserved phenylalanine or tryptophan at the end of this CDR3 makes a read error likely. The DNA is left out, because the CDR3 cannot be placed on it with certainty; the CDR3 is given as TCRdb lists it. The rearrangement joins TRBV7-2 to TRBJ2-5; the listed D gene, TRBD2, was not tested against the DNA. From germline, CDR1 is SGHTA and CDR2 FQGNSA. The CDR3 adds up to 13 amino acids, both ends counted. The CDR3 reads CASSLGGLKLSLD.

CDR3 region: CASSWGPENYEQYF. CDR3 bases: TGTGCCAGCAGTTGGGGGCCGGAGAACTACGAGCAGTACTTC. The chain combines TRBV2 with TRBJ2-1, with D maybe TRBD1 (6 bases). The DNA matches TRBJ2-7 better at its end, which makes the J call doubtful. The germline gives CDR1 SNHLY, CDR2 FYNNEI. The length of the CDR3 is 14 residues.

This chain links TRBV20-1 with TRBJ1-3; D call uncertain. Germline loops: CDR1 DFQATT, CDR2 SNEGSKA (reference sequence). Trimming took 0 bases from V and 4 from J, leaving 4 bases between them. The CDR3 extends over 12 amino acids. Here the CDR3 reads CSARDLGNTIYF. CDR3 nucleotides: TGCAGTGCTAGAGATCTCGGAAACACCATATATTTT.

This sequence joins TRBV20-1 and TRBJ2-5; D is unresolved. The length of the CDR3 is 8 residues. Per germline, CDR1 DFQATT and CDR2 SNEGSKA (reference sequence). Here the CDR3 reads CRAGTQYF. The DNA of the CDR3 is TGCCGCGCCGGGACCCAGTACTTC.

The chain carries TRBV7-3 and TRBJ2-3; 8 bases agree with TRBD1. The CDR3 loop spans 15 amino acids. Germline V gene sequence: CDR1 SGHTA, CDR2 FQGTGA. The V gene end was trimmed by 4 bases and the J gene end by 11 bases; junction bases not matched to a gene: 14. The CDR3 here is CASSSQGGFYNEQYF. CDR3 in DNA: TGTGCCAGCAGCTCACAGGGGGGTTTCTACAATGAGCAGTATTTT.

This clonotype was observed at least ten times. This chain links TRBV5-8 with TRBJ1-1, with TRBD1 matching over 11 bases. Trimming cost V 4 bases and J 3 bases; bases outside gene matches: 5. CDR1 SGHTS and CDR2 YDEGEE come from the germline V gene. There are 15 residues in the CDR3. The CDR3 DNA follows: TGTGCCAGCAGCGACCGGGACAGGGGGGACACTGAAGCTTTCTTT. Encoded protein: CASSDRDRGDTEAFF.

The V call is TRBV6-5, the J call TRBJ2-7; 8 bases are a match to TRBD1. V lost 5 bases to trimming and J lost 6 bases; unmatched junction nucleotides: 6. From germline, CDR1 is MNHEY and CDR2 SVGAGI. This CDR3 has 13 residues. The CDR3 sequence: CASSGQGVTEQYF. In DNA, the CDR3 is TGTGCCAGCAGTGGACAGGGAGTCACCGAGCAGTACTTC.

V and J are TRBV20-1 and TRBJ1-1; no clear D gene. CDR1 and CDR2 from the germline V gene are DFQATT and SNEGSKA (reference sequence). V lost 2 bases, J lost 4 bases, and 17 bases lay in between. The CDR3 is 15 amino acids. The CDR3 nucleotides are TGCAGTGCTAGAAACACTGTAGCTTTCTTCACTGAAGCTTTCTTT. This encodes CSARNTVAFFTEAFF.

Concerning this clonotype itself: The junction departs from germline at one end; a sequencing error may be responsible. CDR3 sequence: CASSRNRQGNDTQF. CDR3 coding DNA: TGTGCCAGCAGCCGCAATCGACAGGGAAATGACACTCAATTT. The V call is TRBV7-3, the J call TRBJ1-6; 7 nucleotides agree with TRBD1. Per the germline V gene, CDR1 is SGHTA and CDR2 is FQGTGA. The CDR3 runs 14 residues.

With regard to this clonotype: Likely a read error: the CDR3 ends without its conserved phenylalanine or tryptophan. V is TRBV9 and J is TRBJ1-5; no clear D gene. The V end lost 2 bases, the J end lost 13 bases, and 22 bases lay between the germline ends. CDR1 and CDR2 (germline): SGDLS, YYNGEE. This CDR3 region has 15 residues. CDR3: CASSVNTDTQYFQHS. CDR3 bases: TGTGCCAGCAGCGTGAACACAGATACGCAGTATTTTCAGCATTCT.

This chain joins TRBV20-1 and TRBJ2-2, with D hard to call. CDR1 and CDR2 (germline): DFQATT, SNEGSKA (reference sequence). There are 11 residues in the CDR3. The V gene lost 3 bases and the J gene lost 9 bases, with 8 bases spanning the gap. The CDR3 protein is CSASNLRELFF. CDR3 nucleotides: TGCAGTGCTAGCAACTTGCGGGAGCTGTTTTTT.

The chain recombines TRBV24-1 with TRBJ2-7, with D unresolved. V lost 9 bases, J lost 6 bases, and 8 bases lay in between. The CDR3 is 10 residues long. CDR1 is KGHDR and CDR2 is SFDVKD in the germline V gene. The CDR3 is CATLGGEQYF. The DNA of the CDR3 is TGTGCCACCCTCGGCGGCGAGCAGTACTTC.

A remark on this clonotype: One junction end does not reproduce the germline sequence, and a read error may be involved. The rearrangement links TRBV7-3 to TRBJ1-5; D is unclear. The CDR3 spans 13 residues. Germline loops: CDR1 SGHTA, CDR2 FQGTGA. The CDR3 DNA follows: TGTGCCAGCAGCTTAAGTAGCCATCAGCCCCAGCATTTT. Protein: CASSLSSHQPQHF.

As regards this clonotype: At one of its ends the junction is not consistent with the germline gene, which may arise from a read error. The CDR3 loop is CASSPADTGPYDNTF. DNA of the CDR3: TGTGCCAGTAGTCCCGCGGATACCGGGCCATATGACAACACATTT. V gene TRBV19 combines with J gene TRBJ1-2; no reliable D call. Germline values: CDR1 LNHDA, CDR2 SQIVND (reference sequence). The length of the CDR3 is 15 residues.

This clonotype was detected many times. The chain is built from TRBV4-1 and TRBJ1-1, with D uncertain. Trimming shortened V by 4 bases and J by 1 base, and 10 bases separated the two germline ends. The CDR3 runs 14 residues. CDR1 is MGHRA, CDR2 YSYEKL, per germline. The CDR3 nucleotides read TGCGCCAGCAGCCGGATCGGGCCGAACACTGAAGCTTTCTTT. It translates to CASSRIGPNTEAFF.